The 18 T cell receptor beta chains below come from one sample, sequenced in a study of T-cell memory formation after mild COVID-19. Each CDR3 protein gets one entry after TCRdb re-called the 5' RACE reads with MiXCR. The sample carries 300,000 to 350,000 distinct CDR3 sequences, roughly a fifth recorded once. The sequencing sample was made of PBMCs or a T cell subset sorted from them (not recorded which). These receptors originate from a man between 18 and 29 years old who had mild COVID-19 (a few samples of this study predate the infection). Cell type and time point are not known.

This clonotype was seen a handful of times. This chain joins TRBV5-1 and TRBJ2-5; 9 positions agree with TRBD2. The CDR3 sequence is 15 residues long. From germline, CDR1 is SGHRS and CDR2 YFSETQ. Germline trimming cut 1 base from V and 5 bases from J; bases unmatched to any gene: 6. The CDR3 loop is CASSLLAGPHETQYF. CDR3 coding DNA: TGCGCCAGCAGCTTGCTAGCGGGGCCCCACGAGACCCAGTACTTC.

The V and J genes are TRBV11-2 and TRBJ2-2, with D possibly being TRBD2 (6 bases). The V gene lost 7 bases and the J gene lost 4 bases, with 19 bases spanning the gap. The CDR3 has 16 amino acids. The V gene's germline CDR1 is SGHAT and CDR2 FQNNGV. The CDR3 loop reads CASKPGGGAATGELFF. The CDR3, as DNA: TGTGCCAGCAAACCCGGTGGAGGGGCGGCCACCGGGGAGCTGTTTTTT.

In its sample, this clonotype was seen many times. The CDR3 is CASSDGVGGAPDTQYF. CDR3 DNA sequence: TGTGCCAGCAGTGACGGGGTCGGGGGGGCCCCAGATACGCAGTATTTT. The chain is built from TRBV6-4 and TRBJ2-3; the match to TRBD2 covers 8 bases. The ends lost 2 bases at V and 4 bases at J; junction bases unmatched: 8. Germline V CDR1 and CDR2: MRHNA, SNTAGT. The length of the CDR3 is 16 residues.

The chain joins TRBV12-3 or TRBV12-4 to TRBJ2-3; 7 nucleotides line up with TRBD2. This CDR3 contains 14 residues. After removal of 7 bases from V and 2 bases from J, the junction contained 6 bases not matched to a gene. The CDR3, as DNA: TGTGCCAGCACTAAAGCGGGGATCACAGATACGCAGTATTTT. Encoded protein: CASTKAGITDTQYF.

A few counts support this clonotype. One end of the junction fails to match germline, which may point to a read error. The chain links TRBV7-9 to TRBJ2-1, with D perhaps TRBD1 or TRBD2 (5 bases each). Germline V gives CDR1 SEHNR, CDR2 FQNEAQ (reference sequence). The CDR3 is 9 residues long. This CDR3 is CASVGDGHF. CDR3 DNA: TGTGCCAGCGTGGGGGACGGGCACTTC.

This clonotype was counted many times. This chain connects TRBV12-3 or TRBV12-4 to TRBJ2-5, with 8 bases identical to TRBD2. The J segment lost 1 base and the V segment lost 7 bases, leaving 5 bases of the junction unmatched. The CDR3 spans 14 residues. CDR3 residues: CASTRGGVQETQYF. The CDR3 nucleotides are TGTGCCAGCACCCGGGGGGGGGTCCAAGAGACCCAGTACTTC.

This CDR3 reads CASSAQGAGSTGELFF. CDR3 coding DNA: TGTGCCAGCAGCGCCCAGGGGGCGGGTAGTACCGGGGAGCTGTTTTTT. This chain links TRBV9 with TRBJ2-2; 8 nucleotides align to TRBD1. CDR1 SGDLS and CDR2 YYNGEE come from the germline V gene. There are 16 residues in the CDR3. Trimming removed 3 bases from V and 5 bases from J; junction bases left unmatched: 9.

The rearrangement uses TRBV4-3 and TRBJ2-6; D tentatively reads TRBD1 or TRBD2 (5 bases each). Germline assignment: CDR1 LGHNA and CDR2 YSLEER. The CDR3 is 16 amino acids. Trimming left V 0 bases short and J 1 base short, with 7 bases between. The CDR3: CASSQEGVSGANVLTF. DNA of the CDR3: TGCGCCAGCAGCCAAGAGGGGGTGTCTGGGGCCAACGTCCTGACTTTC.

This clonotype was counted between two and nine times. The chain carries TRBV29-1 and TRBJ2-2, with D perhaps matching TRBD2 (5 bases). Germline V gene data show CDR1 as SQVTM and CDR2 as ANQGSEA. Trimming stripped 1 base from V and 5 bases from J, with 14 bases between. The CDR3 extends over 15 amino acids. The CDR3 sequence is CSVEAGRGRTGELFF. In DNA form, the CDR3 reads TGCAGCGTTGAAGCAGGACGGGGTAGGACCGGGGAGCTGTTTTTT.

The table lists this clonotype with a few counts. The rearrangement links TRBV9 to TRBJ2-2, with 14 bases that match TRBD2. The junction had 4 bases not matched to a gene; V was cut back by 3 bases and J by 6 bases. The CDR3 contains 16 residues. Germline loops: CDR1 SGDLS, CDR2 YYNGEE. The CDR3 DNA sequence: TGTGCCAGCAGCGCGGGACTAGCGGGGGCGTCCGGGGAGCTGTTTTTT. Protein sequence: CASSAGLAGASGELFF.

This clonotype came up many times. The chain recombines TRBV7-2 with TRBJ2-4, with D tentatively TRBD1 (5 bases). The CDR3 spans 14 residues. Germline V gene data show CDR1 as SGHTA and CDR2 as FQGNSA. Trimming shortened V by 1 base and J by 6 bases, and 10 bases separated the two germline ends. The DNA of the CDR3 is TGTGCCAGCAGCTTAGTCCCGCAGGGAAACATTCAGTACTTC. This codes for CASSLVPQGNIQYF. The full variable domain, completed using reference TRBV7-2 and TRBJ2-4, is GAGVSQSPSNKVTEKGKDVELRCDPISGHTALYWYRQSLGQGLEFLIYFQGNSAPDKSGLPSDRFSAERTGGSVSTLTIQRTQQEDSAVYLCASSLVPQGNIQYFGAGTRLSVL.

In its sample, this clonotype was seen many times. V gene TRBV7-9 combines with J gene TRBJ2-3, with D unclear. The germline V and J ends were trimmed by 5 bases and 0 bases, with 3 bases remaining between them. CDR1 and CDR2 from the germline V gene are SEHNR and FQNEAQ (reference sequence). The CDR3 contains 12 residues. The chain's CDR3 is CASSRSTDTQYF. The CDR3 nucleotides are TGTGCCAGCAGCCGAAGCACAGATACGCAGTATTTT.

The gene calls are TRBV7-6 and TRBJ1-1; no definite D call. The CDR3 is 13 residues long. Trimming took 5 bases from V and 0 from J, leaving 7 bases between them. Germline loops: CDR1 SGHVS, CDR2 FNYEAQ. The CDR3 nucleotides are TGTGCCAGCAGCCGGGATGTGAACACTGAAGCTTTCTTT. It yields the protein CASSRDVNTEAFF.

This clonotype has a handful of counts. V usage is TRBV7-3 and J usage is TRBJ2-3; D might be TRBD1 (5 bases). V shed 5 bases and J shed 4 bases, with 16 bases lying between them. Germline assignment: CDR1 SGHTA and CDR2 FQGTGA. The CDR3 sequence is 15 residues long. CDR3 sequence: CASSHTQGRPDTQYF. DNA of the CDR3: TGTGCCAGCAGCCACACGCAGGGTAGGCCAGATACGCAGTATTTT.

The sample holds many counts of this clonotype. CDR3 in DNA: TGTGCCAGCAGCTCCCGGGATCGGGATCAGCCCCAGCATTTT. It codes for CASSSRDRDQPQHF. The V gene is TRBV5-6, the J gene TRBJ1-5; D gene uncertain. CDR1 is SGHDT and CDR2 is YYEEEE in the germline V gene. The ends were cut back, 3 bases at V and 5 bases at J, with 12 bases in the middle. The CDR3 has 14 amino acids.

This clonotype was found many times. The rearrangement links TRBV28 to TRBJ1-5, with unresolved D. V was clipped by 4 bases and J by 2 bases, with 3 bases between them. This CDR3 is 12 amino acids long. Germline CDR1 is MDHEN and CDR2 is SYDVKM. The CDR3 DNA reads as TGTGCCAGCAGTTGGGGCAATCAGCCCCAGCATTTT. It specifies CASSWGNQPQHF.

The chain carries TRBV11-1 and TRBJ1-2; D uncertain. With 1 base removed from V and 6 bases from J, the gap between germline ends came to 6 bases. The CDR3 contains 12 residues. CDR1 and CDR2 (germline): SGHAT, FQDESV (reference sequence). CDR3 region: CASSLGPDGYTF. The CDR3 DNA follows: TGTGCCAGCAGCTTAGGACCGGATGGCTACACCTTC.

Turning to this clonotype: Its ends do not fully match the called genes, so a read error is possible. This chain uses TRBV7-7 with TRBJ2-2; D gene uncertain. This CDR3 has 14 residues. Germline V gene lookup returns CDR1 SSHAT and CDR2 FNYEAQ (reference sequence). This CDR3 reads CASSFRAPDGELFF. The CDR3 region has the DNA TGTGCTAGCAGCTTCCGGGCCCCAGACGGGGAGCTGTTTTTT.